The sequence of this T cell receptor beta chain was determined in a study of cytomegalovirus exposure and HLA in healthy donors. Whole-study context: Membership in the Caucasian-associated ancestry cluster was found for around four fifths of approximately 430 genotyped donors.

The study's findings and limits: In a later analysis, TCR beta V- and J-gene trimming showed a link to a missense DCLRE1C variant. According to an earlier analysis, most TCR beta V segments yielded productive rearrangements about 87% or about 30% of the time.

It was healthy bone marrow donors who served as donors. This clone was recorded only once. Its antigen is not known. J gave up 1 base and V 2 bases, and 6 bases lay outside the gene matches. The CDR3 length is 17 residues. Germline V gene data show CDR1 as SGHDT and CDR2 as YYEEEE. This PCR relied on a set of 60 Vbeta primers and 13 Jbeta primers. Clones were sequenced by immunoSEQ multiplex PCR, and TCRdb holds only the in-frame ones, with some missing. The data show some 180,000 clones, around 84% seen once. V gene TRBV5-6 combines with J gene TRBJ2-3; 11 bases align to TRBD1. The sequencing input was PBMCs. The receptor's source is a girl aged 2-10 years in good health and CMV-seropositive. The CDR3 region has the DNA TGTGCCAGCAGCTTCCTCGGACAGGGGGCGGGCACAGATACGCAGTATTTT. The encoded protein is CASSFLGQGAGTDTQYF.